The clone carrying this T cell receptor beta chain was seen more than once but under ten times. The ends were cut back, 1 base at V and 7 bases at J, with 20 bases in the middle. The CDR3 contains 18 residues. CDR1 and CDR2 (germline): LNHNV, YYDKDF (reference sequence). Described time point: pre-sensitization, week 0. This sample's treatment: therapeutic diphenylcyclopropenone sensitization with weekly scalp DPC. This specimen comes from a study of human T cells and chemical hapten exposure. Each CDR3 protein gets one entry after TCRdb re-called the RACE reads with MiXCR. Altogether fewer than 300,000 distinct CDR3 sequences are present, roughly 7.4% being singletons, with the ten largest covering approximately 1.2%.

The source material was whole blood, sampled in connection with sensitization to the hapten diphenylcyclopropenone (DPC). The clonotype comes from a man between 18 and 29 years old with alopecia areata. Some clones in this sample may be carry-over from other donors' samples. V and J are TRBV15 and TRBJ1-6; no definite D call. In DNA, the CDR3 is TGTGCCACCAGCAGAGTGATGGATACCGCTGGAGGGAATTCACCCCTCCACTTT. It yields the protein CATSRVMDTAGGNSPLHF. The whole variable domain, filled in from reference TRBV15 and TRBJ1-6, reads DAMVIQNPRYQVTQFGKPVTLSCSQTLNHNVMYWYQQKSSQAPKLLFHYYDKDFNNEADTPDNFQSRRPNTSFCFLDIRSPGLGDTAMYLCATSRVMDTAGGNSPLHFGNGTRLTVT.